Sequencing of this T cell receptor beta chain was carried out in a study of blood T cell repertoires in COVID-19. This clone appeared a single time. The junction had 14 bases not matched to a gene; V was cut back by 5 bases and J by 4 bases. CDR1 is SQVTM and CDR2 is ANQGSEA in the germline V gene. This CDR3 region has 17 residues. The data were produced by immunoSEQ multiplex PCR, yet TCRdb's version contains in-frame clones alone and is incomplete. The table records under 75,000 clones, 90% of them present only once. The sample taken for sequencing was peripheral blood. This TCR derives from a man aged 55 to 70 with active COVID-19. The chain recombines TRBV29-1 with TRBJ1-1; TRBD1 matches 12 bases. The CDR3 nucleotides are TGCAGCGTTCAAGCGGGACAGGGGGCAGTGGTCGGCACTGAAGCTTTCTTT. Translation gives CSVQAGQGAVVGTEAFF.